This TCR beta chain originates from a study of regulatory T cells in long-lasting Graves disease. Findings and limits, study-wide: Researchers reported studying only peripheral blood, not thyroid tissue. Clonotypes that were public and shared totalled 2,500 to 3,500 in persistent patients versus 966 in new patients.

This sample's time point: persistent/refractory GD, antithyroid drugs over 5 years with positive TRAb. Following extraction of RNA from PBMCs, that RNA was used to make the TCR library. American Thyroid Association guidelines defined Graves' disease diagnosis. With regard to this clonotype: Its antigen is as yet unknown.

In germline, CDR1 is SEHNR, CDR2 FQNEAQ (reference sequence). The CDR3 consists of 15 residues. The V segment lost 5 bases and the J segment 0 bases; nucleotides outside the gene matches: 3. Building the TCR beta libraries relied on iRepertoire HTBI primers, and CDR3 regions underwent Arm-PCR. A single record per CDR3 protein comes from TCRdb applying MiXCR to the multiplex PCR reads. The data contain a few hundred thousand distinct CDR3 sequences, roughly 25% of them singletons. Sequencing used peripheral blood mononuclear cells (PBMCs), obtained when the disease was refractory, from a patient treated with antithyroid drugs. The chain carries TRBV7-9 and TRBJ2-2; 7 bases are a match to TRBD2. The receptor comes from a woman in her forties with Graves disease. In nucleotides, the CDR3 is TGTGCCAGCAGCCGGGACTACACGAACACCGGGGAGCTGTTTTTT. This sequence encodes CASSRDYTNTGELFF.